A single sample is the source of the 10 T cell receptor beta chains below, sequenced in a study of CXCR3-negative and CXCR3-positive naive CD8 T cells. General observations from the study: The TRB CDR3s that CXCR3-positive naive cells carried were more hydrophobic than those of CXCR3-negative naive cells.

TRB cDNA was prepared as libraries by UMI-labeled 5' RACE. TCRdb re-called the 5' RACE reads; one entry per CDR3 protein, DNA not given. This repertoire comprises some 140,000 distinct CDR3 sequences; its ten largest clones make up 0.4% to 0.5%. No antigens are known for them. Sequencing input: naive CXCR3+ CD8+ T cells from blood. The sample's subset: CD45RO-CCR7+CD27+CD95- naive CD8+ T cells expressing CXCR3 (TNR3+). The receptors were gathered from a human donor in good health. Some clones in this sample may be carry-over from other donors' samples.

This rearrangement joins TRBV7-2 to TRBJ1-2. Germline lookup yields CDR1 SGHTA and CDR2 FQGNSA. This CDR3 has 15 amino acids. The CDR3 is CASSLVTAFVNGYTF. The full variable domain, completed using reference TRBV7-2 and TRBJ1-2, is GAGVSQSPSNKVTEKGKDVELRCDPISGHTALYWYRQSLGQGLEFLIYFQGNSAPDKSGLPSDRFSAERTGGSVSTLTIQRTQQEDSAVYLCASSLVTAFVNGYTFGSGTRLTVV.

V gene TRBV6-5 combines with J gene TRBJ2-1. The V gene's germline CDR1 is MNHEY and CDR2 SVGAGI. The CDR3 is 11 residues long. CDR3 sequence reads: CASSIDGEQFF.

Here the CDR3 reads CASSLLAYSNEQFF. The chain links TRBV5-1 to TRBJ2-1; TCRdb designates TRBD2, a call that cannot be tested without DNA. Per germline, CDR1 SGHRS and CDR2 YFSETQ. CDR3 length equals 14 residues.

The rearrangement uses TRBV28 and TRBJ2-7; with no DNA, the TCRdb D assignment of TRBD1 cannot be verified. This CDR3 spans 14 amino acids. Germline CDR1 MDHEN, CDR2 SYDVKM. CDR3 loop: CASSHRGRIYEQYF.

The genes are TRBV13 and TRBJ2-1; TCRdb outputs TRBD2, but without DNA this stays unchecked. Germline V lookup: CDR1 PRHDT, CDR2 FYEKMQ (reference sequence). The CDR3 contains 13 residues. The CDR3 protein is CASSPAAYNEQFF.

The V gene is TRBV29-1, the J gene TRBJ1-1. CDR3 length equals 12 residues. Looked up from germline, CDR1 is SQVTM and CDR2 is ANQGSEA. The CDR3 spells CSVWVIEAEAFF.

The chain uses TRBV28 and TRBJ2-1; the D gene TCRdb calls, TRBD2, cannot be checked with no DNA. Germline V gene sequence: CDR1 MDHEN, CDR2 SYDVKM. The CDR3 runs 17 residues. This CDR3 is CASSLPTSGSTYNEQFF.

The V call is TRBV29-1, the J call TRBJ2-2. In germline, CDR1 is SQVTM, CDR2 ANQGSEA. The CDR3 covers 13 residues. The CDR3 sequence is CSVEAANTGELFF.

This chain joins TRBV9 and TRBJ2-2. Germline V gives CDR1 SGDLS, CDR2 YYNGEE. The CDR3 covers 13 residues. This CDR3 is CASSLYATGELFF.

This chain links TRBV29-1 with TRBJ2-3; the D gene TCRdb calls, TRBD1, cannot be checked with no DNA. Germline loops: CDR1 SQVTM, CDR2 ANQGSEA. The length of the CDR3 is 14 residues. The CDR3 reads CSVEGGDDTDTQYF.